This TCR beta chain is from a study of cytotoxic CD8 clonotypes in ibrutinib-treated CLL. Sequencing was performed with immunoSEQ multiplex PCR; in TCRdb, only in-frame clones are kept and a portion is missing. The sample carries 200,000 to 250,000 clones, roughly 74% recorded once. General study points: Higher circulating CD8+ T-cell counts strongly accompanied higher baseline clonality, above age-matched healthy donors. Private clonotypes, not public ones, expanded at ibrutinib response.

CDR3 length: 14 residues. The V and J ends lost 5 bases and 5 bases, in that order; junction bases with no gene match: 5. The germline V gene encodes CDR1 MRHNA and CDR2 SNTAGT. About this clone itself: Its target is unknown.

The sequenced sample was PBMCs, obtained after 24 months of ibrutinib treatment. The source is a human donor with chronic lymphocytic leukemia. The chain combines TRBV6-4 with TRBJ2-2; 7 bases are shared with TRBD2. The CDR3 nucleotides are TGTGCCAGCAGTAAGCGGGATGGAACCGGGGAGCTGTTTTTT. Its translation is CASSKRDGTGELFF.